This T cell receptor beta chain was observed in a study of T cells in localized non-small cell lung cancer. CDR3 size: 11 residues. With 7 bases removed from V and 3 bases from J, the gap between germline ends came to 8 bases. Germline-derived CDR1 and CDR2 are GTSNPN and SVGIG (reference sequence). Details on this clone: Its antigen is unidentified.

Only in-frame clones appear in the TCRdb table, and some are missing; sequencing was by immunoSEQ multiplex PCR. This table holds about 48,000 clones, 77% found once. General study points: The appearance of a median approximately 60 of the top 100 tumor clones was seen in adjacent lung.

The chain couples TRBV30 to TRBJ2-3; D remains ambiguous. The TCR sequence derives from a man aged 35 to 69 with stage I squamous cell lung carcinoma. Specimen: peripheral blood, collected before any cancer treatment. CDR3 DNA sequence: TGTGCCTCGGCCCGAACAGATACGCAGTATTTT. It is translated as CASARTDTQYF. Based on the CDR3 plus reference TRBV30 and TRBJ2-3, the full variable domain is SQTIHQWPATLVQPVGSPLSLECTVEGTSNPNLYWYRQAAGRGLQLLFYSVGIGQISSEVPQNLSASRPQDRQFILSSKKLLLSDSGFYLCASARTDTQYFGPGTRLTVL.